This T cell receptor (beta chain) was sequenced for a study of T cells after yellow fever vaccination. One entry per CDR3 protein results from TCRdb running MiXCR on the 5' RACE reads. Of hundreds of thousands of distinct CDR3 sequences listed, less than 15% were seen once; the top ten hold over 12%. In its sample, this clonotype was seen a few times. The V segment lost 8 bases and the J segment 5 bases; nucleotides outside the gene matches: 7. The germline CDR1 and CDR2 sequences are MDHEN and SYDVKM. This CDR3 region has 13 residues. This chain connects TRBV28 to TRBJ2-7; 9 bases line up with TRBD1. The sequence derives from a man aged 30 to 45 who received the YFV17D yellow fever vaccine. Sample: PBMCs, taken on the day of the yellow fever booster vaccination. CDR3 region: CASEQGAPDEQYF. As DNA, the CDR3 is TGTGCCAGCGAACAGGGGGCCCCGGACGAGCAGTACTTC.